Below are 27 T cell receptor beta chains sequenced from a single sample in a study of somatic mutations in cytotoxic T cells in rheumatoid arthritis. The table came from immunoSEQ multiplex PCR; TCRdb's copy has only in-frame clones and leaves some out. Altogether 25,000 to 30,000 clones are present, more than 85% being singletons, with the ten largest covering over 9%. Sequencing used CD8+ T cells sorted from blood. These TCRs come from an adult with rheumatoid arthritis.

CDR3 bases: TGTGCCAGCAGTTTGGGACAGGGGATTGGGGAGCTGTTTTTT. Translating it yields CASSLGQGIGELFF. This chain joins TRBV27 and TRBJ2-2; TRBD1 matches at 10 bases. V shed 3 bases, J shed 8 bases, and the junction held 3 bases outside the gene matches. This CDR3 region has 14 residues. Per germline, CDR1 MNHEY and CDR2 SMNVEV (reference sequence).

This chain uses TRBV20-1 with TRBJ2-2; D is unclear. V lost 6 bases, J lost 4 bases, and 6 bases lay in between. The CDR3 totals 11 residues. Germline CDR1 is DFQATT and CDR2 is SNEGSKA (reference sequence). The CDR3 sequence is CSALITGELFF. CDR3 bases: TGCAGTGCCCTTATCACCGGGGAGCTGTTTTTT.

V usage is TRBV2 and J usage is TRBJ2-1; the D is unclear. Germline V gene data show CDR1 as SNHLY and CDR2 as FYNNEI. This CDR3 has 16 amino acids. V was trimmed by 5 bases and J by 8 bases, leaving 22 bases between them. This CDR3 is CASSTRALTNQDEQFF. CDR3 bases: TGTGCCAGCAGTACCCGGGCCCTCACTAACCAAGATGAGCAGTTCTTC.

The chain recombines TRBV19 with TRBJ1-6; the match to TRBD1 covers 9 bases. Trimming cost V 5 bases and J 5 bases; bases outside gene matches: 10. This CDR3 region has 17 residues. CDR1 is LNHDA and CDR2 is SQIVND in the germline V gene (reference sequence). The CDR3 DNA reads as TGTGCCAGTAGTGCCGTTGGTGGGACAGGGCATAATTCACCCCTCCACTTT. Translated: CASSAVGGTGHNSPLHF.

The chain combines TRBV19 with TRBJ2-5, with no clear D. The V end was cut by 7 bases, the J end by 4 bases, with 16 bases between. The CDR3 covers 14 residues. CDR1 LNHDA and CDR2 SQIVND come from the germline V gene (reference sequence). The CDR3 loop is CASTYRVNGETQYF. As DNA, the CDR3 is TGTGCCAGTACTTACCGGGTAAACGGAGAGACCCAGTACTTC.

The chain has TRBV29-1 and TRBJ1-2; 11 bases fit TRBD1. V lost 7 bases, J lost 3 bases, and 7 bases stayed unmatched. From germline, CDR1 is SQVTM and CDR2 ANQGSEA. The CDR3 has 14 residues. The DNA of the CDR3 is TGCAGCGCCATAGGACAGGGGGCAGACTATGGCTACACCTTC. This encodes CSAIGQGADYGYTF.

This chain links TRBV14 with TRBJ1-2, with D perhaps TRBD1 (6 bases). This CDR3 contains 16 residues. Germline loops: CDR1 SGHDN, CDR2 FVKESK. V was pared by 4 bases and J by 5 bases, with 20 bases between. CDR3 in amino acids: CASSPGGGPSSYGYTF. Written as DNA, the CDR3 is TGTGCCAGCAGCCCGGGGGGGGGCCCTTCGTCTTATGGCTACACCTTC.

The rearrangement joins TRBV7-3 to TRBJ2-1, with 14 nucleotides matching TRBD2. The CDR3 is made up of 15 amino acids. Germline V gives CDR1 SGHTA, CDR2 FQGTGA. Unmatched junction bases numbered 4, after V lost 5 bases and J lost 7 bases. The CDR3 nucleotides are TGTGCCAGCAGCCAGACTAGCGGGGGGGCTAATGAGCAGTTCTTC. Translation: CASSQTSGGANEQFF.

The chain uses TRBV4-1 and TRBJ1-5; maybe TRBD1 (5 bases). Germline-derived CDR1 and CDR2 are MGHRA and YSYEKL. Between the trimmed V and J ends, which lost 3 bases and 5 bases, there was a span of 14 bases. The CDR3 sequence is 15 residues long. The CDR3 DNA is TGCGCCAGCAGCCAGGGGACTTCGGACTATCAGCCCCAGCATTTT. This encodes CASSQGTSDYQPQHF.

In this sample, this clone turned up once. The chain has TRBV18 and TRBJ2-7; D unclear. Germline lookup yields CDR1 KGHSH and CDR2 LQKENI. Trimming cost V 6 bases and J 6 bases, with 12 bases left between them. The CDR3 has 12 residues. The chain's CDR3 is CASSPFSLEQYF. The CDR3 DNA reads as TGTGCCAGCTCCCCTTTCTCCCTCGAGCAGTACTTC.

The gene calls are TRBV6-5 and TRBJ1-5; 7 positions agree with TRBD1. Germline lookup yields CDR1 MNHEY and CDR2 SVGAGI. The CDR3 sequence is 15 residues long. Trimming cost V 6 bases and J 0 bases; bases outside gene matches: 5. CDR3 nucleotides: TGTGCCAGCAGACGGACAGGAGATAGCAATCAGCCCCAGCATTTT. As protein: CASRRTGDSNQPQHF.

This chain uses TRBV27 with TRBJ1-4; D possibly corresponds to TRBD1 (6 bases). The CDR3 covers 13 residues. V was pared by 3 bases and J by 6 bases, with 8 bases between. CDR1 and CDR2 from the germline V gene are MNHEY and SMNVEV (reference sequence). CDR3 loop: CASSFAGDEKLFF. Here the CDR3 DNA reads TGTGCCAGCAGTTTCGCAGGGGATGAAAAACTGTTTTTT.

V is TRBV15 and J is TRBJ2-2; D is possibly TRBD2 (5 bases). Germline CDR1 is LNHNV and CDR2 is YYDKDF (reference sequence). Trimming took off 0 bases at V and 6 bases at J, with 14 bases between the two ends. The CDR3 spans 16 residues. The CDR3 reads CATSRDSRGGAGELFF. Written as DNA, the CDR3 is TGTGCCACCAGCAGAGATTCACGGGGTGGGGCCGGGGAGCTGTTTTTT.

CDR3 residues: CARTKTGTNSYEQYF. CDR3 DNA sequence: TGTGCCAGAACGAAAACAGGGACTAACTCCTACGAGCAGTACTTC. The chain joins TRBV2 to TRBJ2-7; TRBD2 might be the D (7 bases). Trimming took 9 bases from V and 0 from J, leaving 18 bases between them. Germline V gene sequence: CDR1 SNHLY, CDR2 FYNNEI. The CDR3 spans 15 residues.

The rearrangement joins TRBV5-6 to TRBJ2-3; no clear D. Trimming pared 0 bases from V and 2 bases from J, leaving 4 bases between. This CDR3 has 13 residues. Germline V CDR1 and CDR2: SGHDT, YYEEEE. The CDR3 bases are TGTGCCAGCAGCTTGGAGCTCACAGATACGCAGTATTTT. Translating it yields CASSLELTDTQYF.

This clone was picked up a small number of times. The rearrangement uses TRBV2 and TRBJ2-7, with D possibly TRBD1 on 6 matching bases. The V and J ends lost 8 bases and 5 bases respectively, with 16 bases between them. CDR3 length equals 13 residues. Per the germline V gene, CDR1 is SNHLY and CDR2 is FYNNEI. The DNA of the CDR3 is TGTGCCAGCGGCGACAGGATCGGGCACGAGCAGTACTTC. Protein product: CASGDRIGHEQYF.

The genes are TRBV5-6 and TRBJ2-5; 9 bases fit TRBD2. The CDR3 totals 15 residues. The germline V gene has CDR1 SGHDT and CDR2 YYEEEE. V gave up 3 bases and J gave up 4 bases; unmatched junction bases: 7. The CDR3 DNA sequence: TGTGCCAGCAGCTCCCCCGCGGGGGGGCTAGAGACCCAGTACTTC. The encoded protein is CASSSPAGGLETQYF.

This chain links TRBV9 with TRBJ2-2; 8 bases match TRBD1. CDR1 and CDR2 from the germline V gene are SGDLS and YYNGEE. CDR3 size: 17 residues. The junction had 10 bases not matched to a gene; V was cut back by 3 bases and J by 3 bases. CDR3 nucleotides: TGTGCCAGCAGCGCCCCCCCCGGGACAGGTGACACCGGGGAGCTGTTTTTT. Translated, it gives CASSAPPGTGDTGELFF.

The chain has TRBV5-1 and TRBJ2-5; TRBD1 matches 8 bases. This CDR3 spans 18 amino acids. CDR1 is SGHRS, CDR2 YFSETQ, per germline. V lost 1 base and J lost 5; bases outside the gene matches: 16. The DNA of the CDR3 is TGCGCCAGCAGCTTGTGGCCGGACAGGGAGTTTTCGTGGGAGACCCAGTACTTC. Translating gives CASSLWPDREFSWETQYF.

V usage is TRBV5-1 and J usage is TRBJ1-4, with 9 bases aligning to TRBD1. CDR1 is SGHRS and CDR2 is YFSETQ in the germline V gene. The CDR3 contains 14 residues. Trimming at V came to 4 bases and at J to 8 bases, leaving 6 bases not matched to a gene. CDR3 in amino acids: CASSATGGGEKLFF. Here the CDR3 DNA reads TGCGCCAGCAGCGCAACAGGGGGCGGAGAAAAACTGTTTTTT.

CDR3 amino acids: CASSSPRRGGETQYF. As DNA, the CDR3 is TGTGCCAGCAGTTCCCCCCGGAGGGGGGGAGAGACCCAGTACTTC. V is TRBV6-9 and J is TRBJ2-5; the D gene is possibly TRBD2 (7 bases). The CDR3 is made up of 15 amino acids. Germline loops: CDR1 MNHGY, CDR2 SVAAGI. V gave up 4 bases and J gave up 4 bases, with 16 bases separating them.

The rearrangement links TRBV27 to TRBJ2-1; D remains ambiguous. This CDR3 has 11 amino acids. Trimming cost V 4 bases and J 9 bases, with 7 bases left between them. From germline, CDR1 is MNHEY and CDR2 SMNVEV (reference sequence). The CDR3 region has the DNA TGTGCCAGCAGTTCTGGACCTGAGCAGTTCTTC. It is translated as CASSSGPEQFF.

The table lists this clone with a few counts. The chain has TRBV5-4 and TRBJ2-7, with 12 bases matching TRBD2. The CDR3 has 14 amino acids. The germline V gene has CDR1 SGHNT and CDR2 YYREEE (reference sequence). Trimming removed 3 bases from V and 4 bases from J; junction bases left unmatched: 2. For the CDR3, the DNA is TGTGCCAGCAGCTACGGACTAGCGGGGTACGAGCAGTACTTC. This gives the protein CASSYGLAGYEQYF.

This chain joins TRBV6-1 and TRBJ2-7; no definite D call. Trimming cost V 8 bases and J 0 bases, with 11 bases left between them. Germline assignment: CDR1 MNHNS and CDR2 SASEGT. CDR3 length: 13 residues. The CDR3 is CASSDGNSYEQYF. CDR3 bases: TGTGCCAGCTCTGATGGGAACTCCTACGAGCAGTACTTC.

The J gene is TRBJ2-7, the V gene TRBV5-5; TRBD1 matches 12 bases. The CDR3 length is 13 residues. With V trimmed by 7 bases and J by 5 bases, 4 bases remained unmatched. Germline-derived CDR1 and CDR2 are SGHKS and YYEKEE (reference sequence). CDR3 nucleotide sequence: TGTGCCAGCTGGGGGACAGGGGGCAACGAGCAGTACTTC. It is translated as CASWGTGGNEQYF.

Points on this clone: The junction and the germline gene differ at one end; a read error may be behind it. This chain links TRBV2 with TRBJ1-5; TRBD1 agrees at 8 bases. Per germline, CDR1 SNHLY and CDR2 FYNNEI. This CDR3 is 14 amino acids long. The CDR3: CASGDRGEDQPQHF. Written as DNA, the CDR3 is TGTGCCAGCGGTGACAGGGGCGAGGATCAGCCCCAGCATTTT.

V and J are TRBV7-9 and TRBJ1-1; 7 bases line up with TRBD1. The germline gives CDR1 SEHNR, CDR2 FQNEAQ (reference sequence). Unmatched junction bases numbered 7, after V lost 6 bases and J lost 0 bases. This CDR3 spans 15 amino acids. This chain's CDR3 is CASSGTDGVNTEAFF. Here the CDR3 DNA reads TGTGCCAGCAGTGGGACAGACGGGGTGAACACTGAAGCTTTCTTT.